The 14 T cell receptor beta chains listed next were all sequenced from one sample in a study of T cell changes during pregnancy in multiple sclerosis. Using immunoSEQ multiplex PCR, the repertoire was profiled, and TCRdb retains in-frame clones only, with some absent. The repertoire holds about 36,000 clones, with around 93% as singletons. Sequences were derived from CD4+ T cells from peripheral blood mononuclear cells, sampled in the first trimester of pregnancy. The source is a female donor with multiple sclerosis, enrolled in a pregnancy study.

This sequence joins TRBV29-1 and TRBJ2-1; 11 bases fit TRBD2. In germline, CDR1 is SQVTM, CDR2 ANQGSEA. J lost 5 bases, V lost 8 bases, and 8 bases had no gene match. The CDR3 length is 14 residues. CDR3 amino acids: CSTLTSGTNNEQFF. CDR3 coding DNA: TGCAGCACCTTGACTAGCGGGACGAACAATGAGCAGTTCTTC.

The table lists this clone with a count of one. The chain has TRBV4-1 and TRBJ2-5; the match to TRBD1 covers 12 bases. CDR1 MGHRA and CDR2 YSYEKL come from the germline V gene. V shed 1 base, J shed 5 bases, and the junction held 8 bases outside the gene matches. This CDR3 has 17 residues. CDR3 in DNA: TGCGCCAGCAGCCAAGCCCCCGGGACAGGGGGCCAGGAGACCCAGTACTTC. This sequence encodes CASSQAPGTGGQETQYF.

The genes are TRBV19 and TRBJ1-2, with D perhaps matching TRBD1 (5 bases). V lost 2 bases and J 6 bases, leaving 13 bases between the germline ends. From germline, CDR1 is LNHDA and CDR2 SQIVND (reference sequence). The CDR3 spans 14 residues. This CDR3 is CASSIPKAGNGYTF. CDR3 DNA sequence: TGTGCCAGTAGTATACCGAAGGCAGGGAATGGCTACACCTTC.

In this sample, this clone turned up once. The rearrangement uses TRBV5-1 and TRBJ1-3; unclear D gene. CDR3 length: 14 residues. Germline CDR1 is SGHRS and CDR2 is YFSETQ. V gave up 5 bases and J gave up 0 bases, with 9 bases separating them. The CDR3 nucleotides are TGCGCCAGCAGGCCGGGTAGCTCTGGAAACACCATATATTTT. Its protein product is CASRPGSSGNTIYF.

The gene calls are TRBV7-3 and TRBJ2-5, with D maybe TRBD2 (5 bases). With 5 bases removed from V and 1 base from J, the gap between germline ends came to 8 bases. The length of the CDR3 is 13 residues. CDR1 and CDR2 (germline): SGHTA, FQGTGA. CDR3 residues: CASSPRGQETQYF. As DNA, the CDR3 is TGTGCCAGCAGCCCCCGGGGCCAAGAGACCCAGTACTTC.

The chain carries TRBV2 and TRBJ1-5, with D maybe TRBD1 (5 bases). CDR1 and CDR2 from the germline V gene are SNHLY and FYNNEI. V lost 6 bases and J 4 bases, leaving 13 bases between the germline ends. This CDR3 is built from 14 residues. CDR3 in DNA: TGTGCCAGCAGCCGAGCGGGGGAGAATCAGCCCCAGCATTTT. Residues: CASSRAGENQPQHF.

The chain recombines TRBV5-4 with TRBJ2-3; D is possibly TRBD1 (7 bases). Trimming stripped 2 bases from V and 7 bases from J, with 17 bases between. This CDR3 has 15 residues. Germline V gene data show CDR1 as SGHNT and CDR2 as YYREEE (reference sequence). The CDR3 DNA is TGTGCCAGCAGCTTAGACAGGGCGCGGGGTAATACGCAGTATTTT. Amino acids: CASSLDRARGNTQYF.

V gene TRBV7-6 combines with J gene TRBJ2-6; tentative D call: TRBD2 (5 bases). Germline V CDR1 and CDR2: SGHVS, FNYEAQ. The CDR3 is made up of 16 amino acids. V lost 5 bases and J lost 0, with 11 bases in between. CDR3 region: CASSPYRDSGANVLTF. CDR3 coding DNA: TGTGCCAGCAGCCCCTATCGGGACTCTGGGGCCAACGTCCTGACTTTC.

The V gene is TRBV7-3, the J gene TRBJ2-3; 8 nucleotides agree with TRBD2. The trim removed 3 bases at V and 2 bases at J, leaving 1 base unmatched. This CDR3 has 14 amino acids. CDR1 and CDR2 from the germline V gene are SGHTA and FQGTGA. CDR3 residues: CASSFGRVTDTQYF. The CDR3 nucleotides are TGTGCCAGCAGCTTCGGGAGGGTCACAGATACGCAGTATTTT.

DNA of the CDR3: TGCGCCAGCAGTATAACAGATACGCAGTATTTT. Translating gives CASSITDTQYF. V gene TRBV5-1 combines with J gene TRBJ2-3; unclear D gene. Trimming removed 5 bases at V and 3 bases at J, with 4 bases between. This CDR3 region has 11 residues. The V gene's germline CDR1 is SGHRS and CDR2 YFSETQ.

The gene calls are TRBV5-8 and TRBJ1-2; 10 nucleotides line up with TRBD1. The germline gives CDR1 SGHTS, CDR2 YDEGEE. The CDR3 is 19 residues long. Trimming cost V 0 bases and J 4 bases; bases outside gene matches: 15. The CDR3 bases are TGTGCCAGCAGCTTGGAGTCCTGGACAGGGGGAGTGAGGTCCTATGGCTACACCTTC. It codes for CASSLESWTGGVRSYGYTF.

The chain couples TRBV7-3 to TRBJ2-2; 10 positions match TRBD1. The CDR3 covers 16 residues. Trimming removed 5 bases from V and 9 bases from J; junction bases left unmatched: 12. The germline V gene has CDR1 SGHTA and CDR2 FQGTGA. CDR3 protein: CASSVPGQGSTRELFF. In DNA, the CDR3 is TGTGCCAGCAGCGTTCCGGGACAGGGGTCCACGAGGGAGCTGTTTTTT.

J is TRBJ1-6 and V is TRBV6-6; D gene ambiguous. V lost 6 bases and J 7 bases, leaving 16 bases between the germline ends. Germline loops: CDR1 MNHNY, CDR2 SVGAGI (reference sequence). This CDR3 has 15 amino acids. CDR3 region: CASSPGQVQNSPLHF. The CDR3, as DNA: TGTGCCAGCAGCCCCGGCCAGGTGCAAAATTCACCCCTCCACTTT.

The chain carries TRBV11-3 and TRBJ2-3, with TRBD2 matching over 8 bases. The ends lost 5 bases at V and 4 bases at J; junction bases unmatched: 17. Germline values: CDR1 SGHNT, CDR2 YENEEA. The length of the CDR3 is 18 residues. CDR3 region: CASSTRQSGRVEADTQYF. The CDR3 region has the DNA TGTGCCAGCAGCACCCGACAGAGCGGGAGAGTGGAGGCAGATACGCAGTATTTT.